The 10 T cell receptor beta chains below come from one sample, sequenced in a study of blood T cell repertoires in COVID-19 (dated by TCRdb to about 2020). The library was obtained by the immunoSEQ multiplex PCR assay. Held by TCRdb, this immuneACCESS table contains in-frame sequences only and omits some clones. Under half of the omission traces to an unresolved V gene where checked; the cause of the rest is unknown. This sample holds about 130,000 clones; roughly nine tenths were observed only once. The ten largest clones represent more than 3% of the sample. Sequences were obtained from peripheral blood. The source of these receptors is a man in his fifties with active COVID-19.

The chain recombines TRBV6-5 with TRBJ2-3; D is unresolved. CDR3 length: 14 residues. Germline V gene sequence: CDR1 MNHEY, CDR2 SVGAGI. The ends were cut back, 5 bases at V and 3 bases at J, with 12 bases in the middle. The CDR3 bases are TGTGCCAGCAGTCTGCGGTTGAAGACAGATACGCAGTATTTT. Translating it yields CASSLRLKTDTQYF.

The chain uses TRBV5-1 and TRBJ1-3, with a possible D match to TRBD1 (5 bases). The germline V gene has CDR1 SGHRS and CDR2 YFSETQ. This CDR3 comprises 15 residues. V lost 4 bases to trimming and J lost 5 bases, with 16 bases between them. The DNA for the CDR3 is TGCGCCAGCAGCAAGGCGACGGAGGGGAGAAACACCATATATTTT. Its translation is CASSKATEGRNTIYF.

V gene TRBV11-2 combines with J gene TRBJ1-4, with 7 bases matching TRBD1. This CDR3 is built from 16 residues. Germline CDR1 and CDR2: SGHAT and FQNNGV. Losses at the gene ends were 4 bases for V and 3 bases for J; bases not matched to a gene: 8. The CDR3 loop reads CASSYNRGLANEKLFF. In DNA form, the CDR3 reads TGTGCCAGCAGCTACAACAGGGGTCTTGCTAATGAAAAACTGTTTTTT.

The V and J genes are TRBV4-2 and TRBJ2-2, with TRBD2 matching 8 bases. The germline V gene has CDR1 LGHNA and CDR2 YNFKEQ. This CDR3 is 15 amino acids long. The junction had 7 bases not matched to a gene; V was cut back by 4 bases and J by 6 bases. Here the CDR3 reads CASSRQTSESGELFF. The DNA for the CDR3 is TGTGCCAGCAGCCGACAGACTAGCGAATCCGGGGAGCTGTTTTTT.

The rearrangement links TRBV27 to TRBJ2-3; the D is unclear. Per germline, CDR1 MNHEY and CDR2 SMNVEV (reference sequence). V lost 0 bases, J lost 6 bases, and 7 bases lay in between. The length of the CDR3 is 13 residues. This chain's CDR3 is CASSLSGLDTQYF. CDR3 coding DNA: TGTGCCAGCAGTTTATCGGGCCTTGATACGCAGTATTTT.

DNA of the CDR3: TGTGCCAGCAGCCTGGGACAGCTCAATCAGCCCCAGCATTTT. Residues: CASSLGQLNQPQHF. The V call is TRBV3-1 (or the pseudogene TRBV3-2), the J call TRBJ1-5; 7 bases are shared with TRBD1. This CDR3 contains 14 residues. V dropped 4 bases and J dropped 3; count of bases not matched to a gene: 3. The germline CDR1 and CDR2 sequences are LGHDT and YNNKEL (reference sequence).

This chain connects TRBV3-1 (or the pseudogene TRBV3-2) to TRBJ2-7, with TRBD2 as a possible D gene (7 bases). V was pared by 4 bases and J by 6 bases, with 13 bases between. CDR1 is LGHDT, CDR2 YNNKEL, per germline (reference sequence). The CDR3 spans 13 residues. DNA for the CDR3: TGTGCCAGCAGCCTGGAGAGGGGGGGCGAGCAGTACGTC. Translated, it gives CASSLERGGEQYV.

J is TRBJ2-1 and V is TRBV9; 10 nucleotides align to TRBD2. This CDR3 comprises 15 residues. The junction had 4 bases not matched to a gene; V was cut back by 1 base and J by 6 bases. Germline CDR1 reads SGDLS; CDR2 reads YYNGEE. DNA of the CDR3: TGTGCCAGCAGCGTAAGCGGGAGGGCCCTCAATGAGCAGTTCTTC. It translates to CASSVSGRALNEQFF. Using reference TRBV9 and TRBJ2-1 for the parts outside the CDR3, the full variable domain is DSGVTQTPKHLITATGQRVTLRCSPRSGDLSVYWYQQSLDQGLQFLIQYYNGEERAKGNILERFSAQQFPDLHSELNLSSLELGDSALYFCASSVSGRALNEQFFGPGTRLTVL.

The gene calls are TRBV5-4 and TRBJ1-4; 9 positions agree with TRBD1. Trimming took 4 bases from V and 4 from J; bases not matched to a gene: 5. The CDR3 spans 15 residues. Germline V lookup: CDR1 SGHNT, CDR2 YYREEE (reference sequence). CDR3 nucleotides: TGTGCCAGCAGCGGGGGGACAGGGATTAATGAAAAACTGTTTTTT. Translation gives CASSGGTGINEKLFF.

A note on this clone: This CDR3 fails to terminate in the conserved phenylalanine or tryptophan, so it likely reflects a read error. No DNA is shown, since the ends of the CDR3 on it are uncertain; the CDR3 is the one TCRdb lists. The chain recombines TRBV5-4 with TRBJ2-6; the table's D call, TRBD2, was not checked against the DNA. Germline assignment: CDR1 SGHNT and CDR2 YYREEE (reference sequence). The CDR3 numbers 8 amino acids, ends counted. The CDR3 protein is CASSYLLS.